These 19 T cell receptor beta chains were sequenced from one sample in a study of OX40 agonist ivuxolimab in advanced cancers. Repertoires were generated with immunoSEQ multiplex PCR, while TCRdb's copy carries only in-frame clones and drops some. In the table there are tens of thousands of clones, around nine tenths of which are singletons. This specimen was CD4+ or CD8+ T cells sorted from blood, taken in a trial of the OX40 agonist ivuxolimab. All receptors come from an adult with an advanced solid tumor such as melanoma, head and neck, liver or kidney cancer.

The gene calls are TRBV19 and TRBJ1-2; D is ambiguous. Trimming took off 6 bases at V and 4 bases at J, with 18 bases between the two ends. Germline V gene sequence: CDR1 LNHDA, CDR2 SQIVND (reference sequence). This CDR3 contains 15 residues. In DNA, the CDR3 is TGTGCCAGTAGGACCGCGGGAGGGCAGATCTATGGCTACACCTTC. As protein: CASRTAGGQIYGYTF. Filled out from reference TRBV19 and TRBJ1-2, the complete variable domain reads DGGITQSPKYLFRKEGQNVTLSCEQNLNHDAMYWYRQDPGQGLRLIYYSQIVNDFQKGDIAEGYSVSREKKESFPLTVTSAQKNPTAFYLCASRTAGGQIYGYTFGSGTRLTVV.

The rearrangement links TRBV5-5 to TRBJ1-1, with a weak D call TRBD1 (5 bases). The CDR3 is 14 residues long. Germline lookup yields CDR1 SGHKS and CDR2 YYEKEE (reference sequence). V lost 0 bases and J 3 bases, leaving 9 bases between the germline ends. This CDR3 reads CASSLAEGHTEAFF. Here the CDR3 DNA reads TGTGCCAGCAGCTTGGCAGAGGGACACACTGAAGCTTTCTTT.

The chain joins TRBV19 to TRBJ2-1, with D unclear. Germline values: CDR1 LNHDA, CDR2 SQIVND (reference sequence). The CDR3 sequence is 17 residues long. V lost 0 bases, J lost 0 bases, and 12 bases lay in between. The CDR3 region has the DNA TGTGCCAGTAGTATAGATCCGCGGCCCAGCTCCTACAATGAGCAGTTCTTC. Translated, it gives CASSIDPRPSSYNEQFF.

This chain links TRBV19 with TRBJ1-1; no reliable D call. The CDR3 spans 13 residues. The germline V and J ends were trimmed by 5 bases and 4 bases, with 11 bases remaining between them. CDR1 is LNHDA and CDR2 is SQIVND in the germline V gene (reference sequence). CDR3 region: CASSEAGGTEAFF. DNA for the CDR3: TGTGCCAGTAGTGAGGCAGGAGGCACTGAAGCTTTCTTT.

This clone has a single count. The chain employs TRBV10-2 and TRBJ2-2; D not certain. Looked up from germline, CDR1 is WSHSY and CDR2 is SAAADI. V was trimmed by 3 bases and J by 7 bases, leaving 9 bases between them. This CDR3 spans 13 amino acids. This CDR3 reads CASSDEAVGELFF. CDR3 nucleotide sequence: TGCGCCAGCAGTGACGAGGCGGTCGGGGAGCTGTTTTTT.

The chain employs TRBV6-6 and TRBJ2-7, with TRBD1 as a possible D gene (5 bases). V was trimmed by 5 bases and J by 3 bases, leaving 17 bases between them. There are 15 residues in the CDR3. Germline loops: CDR1 MNHNY, CDR2 SVGAGI (reference sequence). CDR3 amino acids: CASSQTAAALYEQYF. CDR3 DNA sequence: TGTGCCAGCAGTCAGACAGCAGCAGCCCTCTACGAGCAGTACTTC.

CDR3 loop: CASSPTSGVYEQYF. Here the CDR3 DNA reads TGTGCCAGCAGCCCGACTAGCGGGGTCTACGAGCAGTACTTC. The V and J genes are TRBV9 and TRBJ2-7, with 11 positions matching TRBD2. The CDR3 has 14 amino acids. Germline V gene data show CDR1 as SGDLS and CDR2 as YYNGEE. V gave up 4 bases and J gave up 3 bases; unmatched junction bases: 3.

This sequence joins TRBV10-1 and TRBJ2-1; TRBD2 matches 7 bases. The CDR3 covers 16 residues. The germline gives CDR1 WNHNN, CDR2 SYGVQD (reference sequence). With 2 bases clipped from V and 0 bases from J, the junction kept 4 bases outside the gene matches. The DNA for the CDR3 is TGCGCCAGCAGTGAGGGTAGCGGGCCCTCCTACAATGAGCAGTTCTTC. This sequence encodes CASSEGSGPSYNEQFF.

J is TRBJ1-5 and V is TRBV27, with D possibly matching TRBD1 (6 bases). With 3 bases removed from V and 9 bases from J, the gap between germline ends came to 9 bases. The CDR3 is made up of 12 amino acids. Germline loops: CDR1 MNHEY, CDR2 SMNVEV (reference sequence). CDR3 in DNA: TGTGCCAGCAGTTTGGACAGAGGGCCCCAGCATTTT. This encodes CASSLDRGPQHF.

The J gene is TRBJ2-1, the V gene TRBV19, with 8 bases identical to TRBD2. This CDR3 has 15 residues. Germline CDR1 LNHDA, CDR2 SQIVND (reference sequence). After removal of 4 bases from V and 6 bases from J, the junction contained 8 bases not matched to a gene. The CDR3 is CASSKREGRFNEQFF. For the CDR3, the DNA is TGTGCCAGTAGTAAACGGGAGGGGAGGTTCAATGAGCAGTTCTTC. Variable domain in full (rest from reference TRBV19 and TRBJ2-1): DGGITQSPKYLFRKEGQNVTLSCEQNLNHDAMYWYRQDPGQGLRLIYYSQIVNDFQKGDIAEGYSVSREKKESFPLTVTSAQKNPTAFYLCASSKREGRFNEQFFGPGTRLTVL.

This sequence joins TRBV5-4 and TRBJ2-1; D is unresolved. Germline CDR1 and CDR2: SGHNT and YYREEE (reference sequence). The CDR3 loop spans 16 amino acids. V shed 5 bases and J shed 4 bases, with 19 bases lying between them. The CDR3 bases are TGTGCCAGCAGATCAGCAGGCGAGCTCGGTTACAATGAGCAGTTCTTC. It yields the protein CASRSAGELGYNEQFF.

V is TRBV20-1 and J is TRBJ2-7; no reliable D call. The CDR3 has 11 residues. The V gene's germline CDR1 is DFQATT and CDR2 SNEGSKA (reference sequence). The germline V and J ends were trimmed by 6 bases and 2 bases, with 8 bases remaining between them. This chain's CDR3 is CSAPIAYEQYF. The CDR3 DNA reads as TGCAGTGCCCCGATAGCCTACGAGCAGTACTTC.

The chain has TRBV5-4 and TRBJ2-1; 8 nucleotides align to TRBD2. Germline lookup yields CDR1 SGHNT and CDR2 YYREEE (reference sequence). CDR3 length: 15 residues. V gave up 4 bases and J gave up 0 bases; unmatched junction bases: 3. CDR3 protein: CASSVGGGSYNEQFF. CDR3 DNA sequence: TGTGCCAGCAGCGTCGGGGGGGGCTCCTACAATGAGCAGTTCTTC.

The V gene is TRBV27, the J gene TRBJ1-1; 8 positions match TRBD1. The CDR3 consists of 15 residues. Losses at the gene ends were 6 bases for V and 1 base for J; bases not matched to a gene: 7. In germline, CDR1 is MNHEY, CDR2 SMNVEV (reference sequence). Here the CDR3 DNA reads TGTGCCAGCAGCCCTCACGGGACAGGGAACACTGAAGCTTTCTTT. Its protein is CASSPHGTGNTEAFF.

This sequence joins TRBV2 and TRBJ1-2; 7 bases are shared with TRBD1. The CDR3 is 13 amino acids. The germline V gene encodes CDR1 SNHLY and CDR2 FYNNEI. J was trimmed by 8 bases and V by 2 bases; bases with no gene match: 5. CDR3 sequence reads: CASSENGRGGYTF. In nucleotides, the CDR3 is TGTGCCAGCAGTGAAAATGGCAGGGGGGGCTACACCTTC.

Written as DNA, the CDR3 is TGCGCCAGCAGTGAGCGGGGCCAAGAGACCCAGTACTTC. Encoded protein: CASSERGQETQYF. This chain connects TRBV10-1 to TRBJ2-5; D perhaps matches TRBD2 (5 bases). The CDR3 consists of 13 residues. Trimming removed 2 bases from V and 1 base from J, with 5 bases in between. Germline-derived CDR1 and CDR2 are WNHNN and SYGVQD (reference sequence).

The chain combines TRBV19 with TRBJ1-2; D uncertain. Germline V CDR1 and CDR2: LNHDA, SQIVND (reference sequence). There are 15 residues in the CDR3. V dropped 4 bases and J dropped 4 bases, with 16 bases sitting between them. In nucleotides, the CDR3 is TGTGCCAGTAGTACCGGTTTTGTGGAGGGCTATGGCTACACCTTC. Translated: CASSTGFVEGYGYTF.

V gene TRBV5-6 combines with J gene TRBJ2-5; no clear D. The CDR3 length is 15 residues. Looked up from germline, CDR1 is SGHDT and CDR2 is YYEEEE. The V end was cut by 2 bases, the J end by 0 bases, with 11 bases between. CDR3 in amino acids: CASSLRYRHQETQYF. The CDR3 DNA sequence: TGTGCCAGCAGCTTACGGTATCGCCACCAAGAGACCCAGTACTTC.

The chain links TRBV5-4 to TRBJ2-1, with 8 positions matching TRBD2. CDR3 length: 16 amino acids. Germline values: CDR1 SGHNT, CDR2 YYREEE (reference sequence). J was trimmed by 10 bases and V by 0 bases; bases with no gene match: 12. CDR3 sequence reads: CASSLALAGMKKEQFF. Here the CDR3 DNA reads TGTGCCAGCAGCTTGGCCTTAGCGGGGATGAAAAAAGAGCAGTTCTTC.